The clone carrying this T cell receptor (beta chain) has only one observation. The antigen remains undetermined. These data belong to a study of OX40 agonist ivuxolimab in advanced cancers. Trimming shortened V by 2 bases and J by 2 bases, and 9 bases separated the two germline ends. CDR1 is MNHEY and CDR2 is SMNVEV in the germline V gene (reference sequence). This CDR3 is 15 amino acids long. Method: immunoSEQ multiplex PCR; TCRdb's copy keeps in-frame clones and lacks some. In the table there are 50,000 to 70,000 clones, roughly 80% of which are singletons. Points from the study as a whole: Several nonresponders also turned out to have low normalized T-cell clonal expansion.

The J gene is TRBJ2-2, the V gene TRBV27; D perhaps matches TRBD2 (5 bases). The source material was CD4+ or CD8+ T cells sorted from blood, sampled in a trial of the OX40 agonist ivuxolimab. The TCR originated in an adult with an advanced solid tumor such as melanoma, head and neck, liver or kidney cancer. The CDR3 is CASSLTRLNTGELFF. The CDR3 coding sequence is TGTGCCAGCAGTTTAACCAGACTAAACACCGGGGAGCTGTTTTTT.